These 15 T cell receptor beta chains share one sample of origin, sequenced in a study of CD8+CD57+ T cells in acquired aplastic anemia. Template material for TCR beta VDJ and CDR3 profiling consisted of genomic DNA. From the reads, TCRdb called clonotypes with MiXCR, one entry per CDR3 protein. The repertoire includes about 150,000 distinct CDR3 sequences, roughly 54% of them detected once, and roughly 12% sits in the top ten. Patients sequenced had flow cytometry evidence of CD8+CD57+ cell expansion. The source material was sorted CD4+, CD8+, or CD8+CD57+ T cells (not recorded which) from PBMCs. Receptor source: a human donor with aplastic anemia.

Points on this clonotype: Since no conserved phenylalanine or tryptophan closes the CDR3, a read error is the likely cause. The rearrangement uses TRBV20-1 and TRBJ1-6; 8 positions agree with TRBD1. V lost 6 bases and J lost 5; bases outside the gene matches: 6. Per the germline V gene, CDR1 is DFQATT and CDR2 is SNEGSKA (reference sequence). CDR3 length: 14 residues. The CDR3 coding sequence is TGCAGTGCACCCGACAGGGGCGATAATTCACCCCTCCACTCT. Its protein product is CSAPDRGDNSPLHS.

V is TRBV20-1 and J is TRBJ2-1; 9 bases match TRBD2. The CDR3 totals 16 residues. V gave up 3 bases and J gave up 7 bases; unmatched junction bases: 13. The germline V gene encodes CDR1 DFQATT and CDR2 SNEGSKA (reference sequence). CDR3 protein: CSARVLAGGPRNEQFF. DNA of the CDR3: TGCAGTGCTAGGGTACTGGCGGGGGGGCCGAGGAATGAGCAGTTCTTC.

This clonotype was observed many times. The gene calls are TRBV6-1 and TRBJ1-5; 9 bases align to TRBD1. Germline CDR1 reads MNHNS; CDR2 reads SASEGT. The V and J ends lost 6 bases and 6 bases, in that order; junction bases with no gene match: 6. The CDR3 totals 14 residues. CDR3 nucleotides: TGTGCCAGCAGAAAACAGGGGGCAGGTCAGCCCCAGCATTTT. Translated, it gives CASRKQGAGQPQHF.

This clonotype was recorded at least ten times. The chain is built from TRBV20-1 and TRBJ2-5, with 9 bases matching TRBD2. The ends lost 5 bases at V and 1 base at J; junction bases unmatched: 8. Germline V gene data show CDR1 as DFQATT and CDR2 as SNEGSKA (reference sequence). The CDR3 runs 15 residues. CDR3 region: CSASKERGVQETQYF. The CDR3, as DNA: TGCAGTGCTTCAAAGGAGCGGGGGGTCCAAGAGACCCAGTACTTC.

This clonotype occurred once. The rearrangement links TRBV20-1 to TRBJ1-6; 7 bases are shared with TRBD1. This CDR3 is built from 13 residues. J was trimmed by 7 bases and V by 6 bases; bases with no gene match: 6. Germline CDR1 is DFQATT and CDR2 is SNEGSKA (reference sequence). This chain's CDR3 is CSAGQALNSPLHF. CDR3 DNA sequence: TGCAGTGCAGGACAGGCTCTAAATTCACCCCTCCACTTT.

The chain combines TRBV10-2 with TRBJ1-2; D is possibly TRBD1 (5 bases). V shed 0 bases and J shed 6 bases, with 14 bases lying between them. This CDR3 has 15 amino acids. Germline V lookup: CDR1 WSHSY, CDR2 SAAADI. The CDR3 sequence is CASSESLGGRNGYTF. CDR3 DNA sequence: TGCGCCAGCAGTGAGTCGTTGGGGGGTAGAAATGGCTACACCTTC.

Worth noting for this clonotype: An end of the junction differs from the germline gene, which may be a read error. The chain joins TRBV11-2 to TRBJ2-7, with 7 bases aligning to TRBD1. The CDR3 covers 16 residues. CDR1 is SGHAT and CDR2 is FQNNGV in the germline V gene. CDR3 in amino acids: CASSSSFGGGQARQYF. CDR3 bases: TGTGCTAGCAGCTCCTCTTTCGGTGGCGGACAGGCCAGGCAGTACTTC.

This clonotype was observed at least ten times. This rearrangement joins TRBV6-1 to TRBJ2-3; 10 bases map to TRBD2. The CDR3 extends over 15 amino acids. Trimming took 0 bases from V and 4 from J; bases not matched to a gene: 1. Germline CDR1 is MNHNS and CDR2 is SASEGT. The DNA of the CDR3 is TGTGCCAGCAGTGAAGCTAGCGGGGGGCCAGATACGCAGTATTTT. Its protein product is CASSEASGGPDTQYF.

The V gene is TRBV2, the J gene TRBJ2-7; possibly TRBD1 for D (7 bases). Per germline, CDR1 SNHLY and CDR2 FYNNEI. CDR3 length: 14 amino acids. V lost 8 bases to trimming and J lost 6 bases, with 20 bases between them. CDR3 amino acids: CASRGVQGGGEQYF. In DNA, the CDR3 is TGTGCCAGCCGGGGAGTTCAGGGGGGCGGCGAGCAGTACTTC.

The gene calls are TRBV7-6 and TRBJ2-7; TRBD1 matches 9 bases. CDR3 length equals 15 residues. Germline CDR1 reads SGHVS; CDR2 reads FNYEAQ. The V segment lost 1 base and the J segment 3 bases; nucleotides outside the gene matches: 4. CDR3 in DNA: TGTGCCAGCAGCTTAGTCGGACAGGGGAACTACGAGCAGTACTTC. Translation: CASSLVGQGNYEQYF.

This clonotype turned up a few times. The V call is TRBV27, the J call TRBJ1-1; D unclear. The CDR3 totals 13 residues. Trimming removed 2 bases at V and 5 bases at J, with 9 bases between. Germline V gene sequence: CDR1 MNHEY, CDR2 SMNVEV (reference sequence). The CDR3 sequence: CASSLEVETEAFF. CDR3 bases: TGTGCCAGCAGTTTAGAAGTGGAAACTGAAGCTTTCTTT.

A note on this clonotype: The missing conserved phenylalanine or tryptophan at the end of this CDR3 makes a read error likely. The limits of the CDR3 on the DNA are not certain, so only TCRdb's listed CDR3 is given. The J gene is TRBJ2-5, the V gene TRBV7-9. A total of 8 residues make up the CDR3, ends included. CDR1 is SEHNR and CDR2 is FQNEAQ in the germline V gene (reference sequence). The CDR3 reads CASAAAEI.

This clonotype was picked up a small number of times. The chain recombines TRBV15 with TRBJ1-2, with D perhaps matching TRBD1 (5 bases). This CDR3 is built from 16 residues. Per the germline V gene, CDR1 is LNHNV and CDR2 is YYDKDF (reference sequence). Trimming cost V 2 bases and J 3 bases, with 16 bases left between them. The CDR3 is CATSRPRQDSYYGYTF. The CDR3 region has the DNA TGTGCCACCAGCAGACCTCGCCAAGACAGTTACTATGGCTACACCTTC.

This sequence joins TRBV9 and TRBJ2-3; D gene unclear. Germline lookup yields CDR1 SGDLS and CDR2 YYNGEE. The CDR3 covers 11 residues. V gave up 2 bases and J gave up 11 bases, with 9 bases separating them. The CDR3, as DNA: TGTGCCAGCAGCGTGTCGAGTGAGCAGTATTTT. This translates into CASSVSSEQYF.

This clonotype came up a few times. The V and J genes are TRBV10-3 and TRBJ2-2, with D unresolved. The CDR3 is 11 residues long. Germline CDR1 and CDR2: ENHRY and SYGVKD. The V end lost 10 bases, the J end lost 2 bases, and 5 bases lay between the germline ends. CDR3 residues: CASSNTGELFF. The CDR3 DNA sequence: TGTGCCAGCTCCAACACCGGGGAGCTGTTTTTT.